The entry below describes one T cell receptor (beta chain). The entry originates in a study of blood T cell repertoires in COVID-19. About the research overall: COVID-19 samples from acute and convalescent phases originated in the United States, Italy and Spain. Sources were T cells, B-cell-depleted T cells, or PBMCs; the material itself was cDNA or gDNA.

V trimming: 7 bases; J trimming: 0 bases; junction bases outside the gene matches: 10. CDR1 is SNHLY, CDR2 FYNNEI, per germline. The CDR3 has 17 residues. Using immunoSEQ multiplex PCR, the repertoire was profiled, and TCRdb retains in-frame clones only, with some absent. Of under 500,000 clones detected, around 89% appear once; the ten largest clones hold around 4.4%. J is TRBJ2-5 and V is TRBV2; 11 nucleotides match TRBD2. The material sequenced was peripheral blood. The receptor's source is a woman aged 30 to 39 with acute or convalescent COVID-19. The CDR3, as DNA: TGTGCCAGCAACGGGGCGTTTAGCGGGGGGGACCAAGAGACCCAGTACTTC. Amino acids: CASNGAFSGGDQETQYF.